What follows are 24 T cell receptor beta chains derived from one specimen sequenced in a study of response to subunit inactivated influenza vaccine. TCRdb re-derived calls from the RT-PCR reads in MiXCR, one entry per CDR3 protein. This table holds fewer than 650,000 distinct CDR3 sequences, around 13% found once. Sequenced here: PBMCs from blood, sampled about 40 days after vaccination. Source of these receptors: a man aged 50 to 60 who received an inactivated influenza vaccine.

The chain joins TRBV7-8 to TRBJ2-4, with no clear D. Germline assignment: CDR1 SGHVS and CDR2 FQNEAQ. This CDR3 has 12 amino acids. Between the trimmed V and J ends, which lost 5 bases and 6 bases, there was a span of 8 bases. This chain's CDR3 is CASSVGSNIQYF. CDR3 bases: TGTGCCAGCAGCGTCGGATCAAACATTCAGTACTTC.

This clonotype was counted a few times. The genes are TRBV7-2 and TRBJ2-3; D is possibly TRBD2 (7 bases). The CDR3 spans 17 residues. The V end lost 0 bases, the J end lost 2 bases, and 15 bases lay between the germline ends. Germline-derived CDR1 and CDR2 are SGHTA and FQGNSA. CDR3 region: CASSLAKGGGPTDTQYF. CDR3 sequence (DNA): TGTGCCAGCAGCTTAGCCAAGGGGGGGGGACCCACAGATACGCAGTATTTT.

DNA for the CDR3: TGTGCCAGCAGCTTAGATCTCGCGGGAGGCAGCGAGCAGTACTTC. This gives the protein CASSLDLAGGSEQYF. The chain carries TRBV7-9 and TRBJ2-7; 8 bases map to TRBD2. The CDR3 loop spans 15 amino acids. V shed 1 base and J 6 bases; nucleotides not matched to a gene: 8. Looked up from germline, CDR1 is SEHNR and CDR2 is FQNEAQ (reference sequence).

The gene calls are TRBV15 and TRBJ2-5; 7 bases agree with TRBD1. CDR3 length equals 14 residues. In germline, CDR1 is LNHNV, CDR2 YYDKDF (reference sequence). V dropped 0 bases and J dropped 5; count of bases not matched to a gene: 3. CDR3 sequence: CATSREVGGETQYF. CDR3 nucleotide sequence: TGTGCCACCAGCAGAGAGGTAGGGGGCGAGACCCAGTACTTC. Together with reference TRBV15 and TRBJ2-5, the CDR3 gives the full variable domain: DAMVIQNPRYQVTQFGKPVTLSCSQTLNHNVMYWYQQKSSQAPKLLFHYYDKDFNNEADTPDNFQSRRPNTSFCFLDIRSPGLGDTAMYLCATSREVGGETQYFGPGTRLLVL.

V usage is TRBV3-1 and J usage is TRBJ2-1; D may be TRBD1 (5 bases). The length of the CDR3 is 15 residues. Germline CDR1 and CDR2: LGHDT and YNNKEL (reference sequence). The germline V and J ends were trimmed by 1 base and 2 bases, with 9 bases remaining between them. This CDR3 is CASSQAAGPYNEQFF. The CDR3, as DNA: TGTGCCAGCAGCCAAGCGGCAGGGCCCTACAATGAGCAGTTCTTC.

This clonotype was counted a few times. The J gene is TRBJ2-1, the V gene TRBV10-3, with 9 positions matching TRBD2. The germline CDR1 and CDR2 sequences are ENHRY and SYGVKD. The trim removed 0 bases at V and 9 bases at J, leaving 6 bases unmatched. The CDR3 is 15 residues long. The CDR3 sequence is CAISESEGLASEQFF. DNA for the CDR3: TGTGCCATCAGTGAGTCGGAGGGACTAGCATCTGAGCAGTTCTTC.

This clonotype was counted at least ten times. The chain couples TRBV20-1 to TRBJ2-7; 8 bases map to TRBD2. After removal of 0 bases from V and 12 bases from J, the junction contained 10 bases not matched to a gene. Germline V gene lookup returns CDR1 DFQATT and CDR2 SNEGSKA (reference sequence). The CDR3 contains 13 residues. CDR3 bases: TGCAGTGCTAGAGATTCGTCGGGAGGGCCCCCGTACTTC. Amino acids: CSARDSSGGPPYF.

This clonotype was picked up a small number of times. The CDR3 here is CASSPPGPFQETQYF. CDR3 coding DNA: TGTGCCAGCAGCCCCCCGGGACCGTTCCAAGAGACCCAGTACTTC. The chain carries TRBV7-9 and TRBJ2-5; D tentatively reads TRBD1 or TRBD2 (5 bases each). The V end lost 5 bases, the J end lost 1 base, and 14 bases lay between the germline ends. Per germline, CDR1 SEHNR and CDR2 FQNEAQ (reference sequence). This CDR3 comprises 15 residues.

A few counts support this clonotype. This chain connects TRBV5-1 to TRBJ2-3; TRBD2 might be the D (5 bases). CDR3 length: 12 residues. V shed 5 bases and J shed 7 bases, with 11 bases lying between them. Germline CDR1 reads SGHRS; CDR2 reads YFSETQ. CDR3 sequence: CASRREQNTQYF. The DNA for the CDR3 is TGCGCCAGCAGGAGGGAACAAAATACGCAGTATTTT.

This clonotype was detected ten times or more. The genes are TRBV20-1 and TRBJ2-5; 13 nucleotides align to TRBD2. The ends lost 6 bases at V and 4 bases at J; junction bases unmatched: 11. CDR3 length equals 16 residues. Germline loops: CDR1 DFQATT, CDR2 SNEGSKA (reference sequence). The CDR3 nucleotides read TGCAGTGCCCACGGGACTAGCGGGAACCAGGGAGAGACCCAGTACTTC. It is translated as CSAHGTSGNQGETQYF.

This clonotype showed up just a few times. The chain employs TRBV5-1 and TRBJ2-3; weak D call: TRBD1 (6 bases). CDR3 size: 15 residues. Trimming pared 1 base from V and 2 bases from J, leaving 11 bases between. Germline V gives CDR1 SGHRS, CDR2 YFSETQ. The CDR3 spells CASSLQGILTDTQYF. The CDR3, as DNA: TGCGCCAGCAGCTTGCAGGGGATCCTCACAGATACGCAGTATTTT.

The V and J genes are TRBV20-1 and TRBJ2-2; D perhaps matches TRBD1 (5 bases). This CDR3 is built from 15 residues. CDR1 and CDR2 (germline): DFQATT, SNEGSKA (reference sequence). V lost 0 bases to trimming and J lost 4 bases, with 12 bases between them. CDR3 in amino acids: CSARDPRGGTGELFF. CDR3 coding DNA: TGCAGTGCTAGAGATCCAAGGGGCGGCACCGGGGAGCTGTTTTTT.

This clonotype was seen a handful of times. This rearrangement joins TRBV7-2 to TRBJ1-2, with D tentatively TRBD1 (5 bases). The germline V gene encodes CDR1 SGHTA and CDR2 FQGNSA. V shed 1 base and J shed 7 bases, with 7 bases lying between them. The CDR3 is 12 residues long. In DNA, the CDR3 is TGTGCCAGCAGCTTAGACAGGTCTGGCTACACCTTC. It specifies CASSLDRSGYTF.

The chain links TRBV3-1 to TRBJ2-1; D is unclear. The germline V gene has CDR1 LGHDT and CDR2 YNNKEL (reference sequence). V shed 1 base and J shed 6 bases, with 10 bases lying between them. This CDR3 region has 14 residues. CDR3 protein: CASSQGLSRNEQFF. The DNA of the CDR3 is TGTGCCAGCAGCCAAGGTCTGAGTCGCAATGAGCAGTTCTTC.

This clonotype has at least ten counts. This sequence joins TRBV7-8 and TRBJ2-1; D is undetermined. This CDR3 is built from 14 residues. CDR1 SGHVS and CDR2 FQNEAQ come from the germline V gene. V dropped 5 bases and J dropped 8 bases, with 16 bases sitting between them. This chain's CDR3 is CASSPGLAGYEQFF. CDR3 DNA sequence: TGTGCCAGCAGCCCCGGGTTAGCCGGCTATGAGCAGTTCTTC.

This clonotype was observed many times. The CDR3 protein is CSVGVRQGINEQFF. The CDR3 DNA reads as TGCAGCGTTGGTGTCCGACAGGGTATCAATGAGCAGTTCTTC. V and J are TRBV29-1 and TRBJ2-1, with 7 bases that match TRBD1. Looked up from germline, CDR1 is SQVTM and CDR2 is ANQGSEA. CDR3 length: 14 amino acids. The trim removed 4 bases at V and 6 bases at J, leaving 9 bases unmatched.

This clonotype was observed a few times. This rearrangement joins TRBV15 to TRBJ2-3; D remains unclear. The CDR3 is 13 residues long. V was pared by 2 bases and J by 6 bases, with 9 bases between. Germline lookup yields CDR1 LNHNV and CDR2 YYDKDF (reference sequence). CDR3 DNA sequence: TGTGCCACCAGCAGACTAGTTCCCGATACGCAGTATTTT. Translated: CATSRLVPDTQYF.

This clonotype was seen ten or more times. The chain has TRBV29-1 and TRBJ2-1, with 9 bases lining up with TRBD2. CDR1 is SQVTM and CDR2 is ANQGSEA in the germline V gene. This CDR3 region has 13 residues. Trimming removed 7 bases from V and 7 bases from J; junction bases left unmatched: 8. This CDR3 is CSEIAGGENEQFF. CDR3 sequence (DNA): TGCAGCGAGATCGCGGGGGGGGAGAATGAGCAGTTCTTC.

The chain uses TRBV4-1 and TRBJ2-2; D unresolved. The CDR3 runs to 15 residues. In germline, CDR1 is MGHRA, CDR2 YSYEKL. V was clipped by 4 bases and J by 1 base, with 10 bases between them. The CDR3: CASSPLDQNTGELFF. CDR3 in DNA: TGCGCCAGCAGCCCGTTGGACCAGAACACCGGGGAGCTGTTTTTT.

The V gene is TRBV20-1, the J gene TRBJ2-2; TRBD1 matches at 9 bases. The CDR3 extends over 16 amino acids. CDR1 DFQATT and CDR2 SNEGSKA come from the germline V gene (reference sequence). Losses at the gene ends were 6 bases for V and 6 bases for J; bases not matched to a gene: 14. The CDR3: CSAPKFGQGLAGELFF. In DNA form, the CDR3 reads TGCAGTGCACCAAAATTCGGACAGGGGCTGGCCGGGGAGCTGTTTTTT.

This clonotype was counted between two and nine times. The chain carries TRBV5-6 and TRBJ2-5; perhaps TRBD2 as D (7 bases). The germline V gene encodes CDR1 SGHDT and CDR2 YYEEEE. Trimming left V 7 bases short and J 5 bases short, with 12 bases between. The CDR3 sequence is 12 residues long. The CDR3 here is CASGLGGETQYF. CDR3 sequence (DNA): TGTGCCAGCGGACTAGGGGGGGAGACCCAGTACTTC.

This rearrangement joins TRBV7-2 to TRBJ1-2; D not resolved. Germline V gene data show CDR1 as SGHTA and CDR2 as FQGNSA. Trimming removed 2 bases at V and 8 bases at J, with 9 bases between. This CDR3 comprises 12 residues. Here the CDR3 DNA reads TGTGCCAGCAGCTTATCTTGGGGAGGCTACACCTTC. This translates into CASSLSWGGYTF.

This clonotype was seen only a few times. The chain combines TRBV4-2 with TRBJ2-1; 8 bases map to TRBD1. This CDR3 spans 16 amino acids. The J segment lost 9 bases and the V segment lost 1 base, leaving 11 bases of the junction unmatched. CDR1 is LGHNA and CDR2 is YNFKEQ in the germline V gene. The CDR3 DNA reads TGTGCCAGCAGCCAAGTAGGCAGGGGGCTGGGTGGTGAGCAGTTCTTC. It is translated as CASSQVGRGLGGEQFF.

This clonotype appeared a few times. V and J are TRBV7-2 and TRBJ1-2; tentatively, D is TRBD1 (5 bases). Trimming took 5 bases from V and 7 from J, leaving 14 bases between them. This CDR3 is 13 amino acids long. Germline CDR1 reads SGHTA; CDR2 reads FQGNSA. The CDR3 DNA reads as TGTGCCAGCAGCCAACAGGTCCAATTTGGCTACACCTTC. Translating it yields CASSQQVQFGYTF. The full variable domain, in which reference TRBV7-2 and TRBJ1-2 provide the parts outside the CDR3, is GAGVSQSPSNKVTEKGKDVELRCDPISGHTALYWYRQSLGQGLEFLIYFQGNSAPDKSGLPSDRFSAERTGGSVSTLTIQRTQQEDSAVYLCASSQQVQFGYTFGSGTRLTVV.